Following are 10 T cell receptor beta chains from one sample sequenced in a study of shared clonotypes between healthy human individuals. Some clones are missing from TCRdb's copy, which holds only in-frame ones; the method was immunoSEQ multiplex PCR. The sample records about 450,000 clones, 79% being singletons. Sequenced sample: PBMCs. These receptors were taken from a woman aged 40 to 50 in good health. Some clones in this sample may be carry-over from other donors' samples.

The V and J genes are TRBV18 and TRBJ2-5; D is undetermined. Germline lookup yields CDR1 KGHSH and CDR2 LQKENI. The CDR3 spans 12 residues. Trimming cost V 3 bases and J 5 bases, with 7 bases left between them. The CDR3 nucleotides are TGTGCCAGCTCACCTAATCCCGAGACCCAGTACTTC. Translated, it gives CASSPNPETQYF.

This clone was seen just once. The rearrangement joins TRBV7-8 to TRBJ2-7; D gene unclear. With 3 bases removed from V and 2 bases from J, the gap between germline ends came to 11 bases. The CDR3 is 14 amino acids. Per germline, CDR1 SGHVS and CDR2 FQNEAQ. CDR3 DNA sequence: TGTGCCAGCAGCTTCAGAGAGAGCACCTACGAGCAGTACTTC. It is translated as CASSFRESTYEQYF.

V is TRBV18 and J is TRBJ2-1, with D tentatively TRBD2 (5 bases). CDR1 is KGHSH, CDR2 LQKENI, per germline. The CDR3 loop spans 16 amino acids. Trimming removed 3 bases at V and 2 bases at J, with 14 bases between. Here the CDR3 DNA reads TGTGCCAGCTCACCTAATCATCGGGAAACCTACAATGAGCAGTTCTTC. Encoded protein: CASSPNHRETYNEQFF.

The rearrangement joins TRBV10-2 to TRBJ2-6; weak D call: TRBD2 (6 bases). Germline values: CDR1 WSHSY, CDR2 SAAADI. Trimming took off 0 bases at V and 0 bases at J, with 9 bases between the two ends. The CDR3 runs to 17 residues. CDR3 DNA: TGCGCCAGCAGTGAGTCAGGGGAGGTCTCTGGGGCCAACGTCCTGACTTTC. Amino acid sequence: CASSESGEVSGANVLTF.

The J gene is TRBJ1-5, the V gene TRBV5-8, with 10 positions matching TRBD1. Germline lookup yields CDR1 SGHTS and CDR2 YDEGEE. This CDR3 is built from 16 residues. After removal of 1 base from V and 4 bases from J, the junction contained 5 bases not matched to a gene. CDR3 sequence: CASSLWTGGGNQPQHF. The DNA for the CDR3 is TGTGCCAGCAGCTTGTGGACAGGGGGGGGAAATCAGCCCCAGCATTTT. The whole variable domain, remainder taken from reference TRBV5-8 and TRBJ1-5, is EAGVTQSPTHLIKTRGQQATLRCSPISGHTSVYWYQQALGLGLQFLLWYDEGEERNRGNFPPRFSGRQFPNYSSELNVNALELEDSALYLCASSLWTGGGNQPQHFGDGTRLSIL.

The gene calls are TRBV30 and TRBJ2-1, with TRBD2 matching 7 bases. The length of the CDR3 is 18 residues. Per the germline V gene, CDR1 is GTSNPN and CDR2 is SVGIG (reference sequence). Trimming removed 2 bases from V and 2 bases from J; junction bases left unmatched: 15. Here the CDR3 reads CAWSQGRLAEGPYNEQFF. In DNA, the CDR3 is TGTGCCTGGAGTCAGGGCCGCCTAGCGGAGGGACCCTACAATGAGCAGTTCTTC.

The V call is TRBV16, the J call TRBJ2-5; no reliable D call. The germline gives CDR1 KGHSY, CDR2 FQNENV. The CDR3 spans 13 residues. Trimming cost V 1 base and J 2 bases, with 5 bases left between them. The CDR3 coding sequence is TGTGCCAGCAGCCAATTGGATCAAGAGACCCAGTACTTC. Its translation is CASSQLDQETQYF.

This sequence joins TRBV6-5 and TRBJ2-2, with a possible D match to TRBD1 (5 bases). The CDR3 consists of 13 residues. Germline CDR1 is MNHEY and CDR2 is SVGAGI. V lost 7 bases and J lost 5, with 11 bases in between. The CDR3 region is CASTKTVTGELFF. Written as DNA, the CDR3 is TGTGCCAGCACCAAGACAGTGACCGGGGAGCTGTTTTTT.

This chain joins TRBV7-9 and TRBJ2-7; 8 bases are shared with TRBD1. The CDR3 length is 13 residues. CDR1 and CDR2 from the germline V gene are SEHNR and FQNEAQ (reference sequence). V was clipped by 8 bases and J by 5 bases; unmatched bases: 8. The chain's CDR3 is CASRQGQVDEQYF. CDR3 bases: TGTGCCAGCCGCCAGGGACAGGTAGACGAGCAGTACTTC.

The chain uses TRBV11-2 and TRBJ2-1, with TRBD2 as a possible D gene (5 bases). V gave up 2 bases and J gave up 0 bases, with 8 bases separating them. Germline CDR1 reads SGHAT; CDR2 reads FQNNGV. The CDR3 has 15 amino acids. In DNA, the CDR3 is TGTGCCAGCAGCTTAAGAGGGTTCTCCTACAATGAGCAGTTCTTC. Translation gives CASSLRGFSYNEQFF.